The T cell receptor beta chain described here comes from a study of T cells in Graves' hyperthyroidism and ophthalmopathy. Findings of the study overall: Ophthalmopathy stood apart from stable hyperthyroidism in a 13 V-J model.

There are many counts of this clonotype. What it recognizes is unknown. The CDR3 runs 14 residues. Germline V gene lookup returns CDR1 SGHRS and CDR2 YFSETQ. V dropped 6 bases and J dropped 1 base, with 14 bases sitting between them. Used for diagnoses were clinical symptoms, serum thyroxine and TRAb, thyroid ultrasound and orbital computed tomography. An approximately 10 ml volume of fresh peripheral blood provided the PBMCs. Authors of the study amplified TCR beta CDR3 regions from RNA transcripts. Primed by the HTBI set, a first-round RT-PCR was run on the TCR CDR3. TCRdb processed the multiplex PCR reads anew with MiXCR; each CDR3 protein has one entry. The sample includes around 700,000 distinct CDR3 sequences, around 19% of them seen just once.

Sequencing used blood. The sequence came from a woman aged 45-59 years with Graves' hyperthyroidism that later progressed to Graves' ophthalmopathy. This rearrangement joins TRBV5-1 to TRBJ2-7, with D possibly TRBD2 on 5 matching bases. CDR3 nucleotide sequence: TGCGCCAGCACGCCTTCTAGCTCTTCCTACGAGCAGTACTTC. Protein: CASTPSSSSYEQYF.